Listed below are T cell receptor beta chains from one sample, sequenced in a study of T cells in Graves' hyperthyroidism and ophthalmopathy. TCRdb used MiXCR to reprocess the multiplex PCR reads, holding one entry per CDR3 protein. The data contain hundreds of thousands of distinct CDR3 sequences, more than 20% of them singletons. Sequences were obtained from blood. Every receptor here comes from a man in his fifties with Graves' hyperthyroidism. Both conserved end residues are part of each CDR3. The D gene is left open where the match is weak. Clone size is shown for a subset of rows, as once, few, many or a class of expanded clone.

TGTGCCAGCAGCATCGACAGGGTTGGTGGCCAGTACTTC | CASSIDRVGGQYF | TRBJ2-5 | TRBV7-9 | many | TRBD1
TGTGCCAGCTCTTCCATGGGCAATCAGCCCCAGCATTTT | CASSSMGNQPQHF | TRBJ1-5 | TRBV2 | many | -
TGTGCCAGCAGCGTAGGTGGGGGCAGTTGGAATGAGCAGTTCTTC | CASSVGGGSWNEQFF | TRBJ2-1 | TRBV9 | - | -
TGTGCCAGCCGCGACCAGGGGGCGACTTCTGGGGCCAACGTCCTGACTTTC | CASRDQGATSGANVLTF | TRBJ2-6 | TRBV12-3/TRBV12-4 | few | TRBD1
TGTGCCAGCAGCTTAGTTAGGAGGAATTCACCCCTCCACTTT | CASSLVRRNSPLHF | TRBJ1-6 | TRBV7-9 | - | -
TGTGCCTGGAGAAAGGGGACTAGCGGTTCCTACGAGCAGTACTTC | CAWRKGTSGSYEQYF | TRBJ2-7 | TRBV30 | few | TRBD2
TGTGCCAGCAGTGAAGCGCGGGGGTACCAAGAGACCCAGTACTTC | CASSEARGYQETQYF | TRBJ2-5 | TRBV2 | - | TRBD2
TGTGCTAGTGGTTTGGGAGACGTAGAGGCAGATACGCAGTATTTT | CASGLGDVEADTQYF | TRBJ2-3 | TRBV12-5 | - | -
TGCGCCAGCAGCCCGGGCCTGCGGGACGCAATAATTGAGCAGTACTTC | CASSPGLRDAIIEQYF | TRBJ2-7 | TRBV5-1 | few | -
TGCGCCAGCAGCTTGGAGCAAAGGATCGGGGGGACCCAGTACTTC | CASSLEQRIGGTQYF | TRBJ2-5 | TRBV5-1 | - | -
TGTGCCTGGGGCCGGGACAGGGTCGGGGAGACCCAGTACTTC | CAWGRDRVGETQYF | TRBJ2-5 | TRBV30 | few | TRBD1
TGTGCCAGCAACTTAAGAACGGGACTAGCGGGAGGGTTGGGTACGCAGTATTTT | CASNLRTGLAGGLGTQYF | TRBJ2-3 | TRBV7-3 | - | TRBD2
TGCAGCGCCGGAGGGCCGGGCAATGAGCAGTTCTTC | CSAGGPGNEQFF | TRBJ2-1 | TRBV29-1 | - | -
TGTGCCAGCAGCTTCCGGACAGGGGGCTTTGAGCAGTACTTC | CASSFRTGGFEQYF | TRBJ2-7 | TRBV7-9 | - | TRBD1
TGTGCCAGCAGCCCCCTCGCTGAGGACACTGAAGCTTTCTTT | CASSPLAEDTEAFF | TRBJ1-1 | TRBV3-1 | many | -
TGTGCCAGTAGTATTAATCCTAGCGGGGGGAGAGATACGCAGTATTTT | CASSINPSGGRDTQYF | TRBJ2-3 | TRBV19 | - | TRBD2
TGCAGTGCTAGTACCTCGGGACACTCCTACGAGCAGTACTTC | CSASTSGHSYEQYF | TRBJ2-7 | TRBV20-1 | few | -
TGTGCCAGCAGCCCTCCGGGACTAACCTACAATGAGCAGTTCTTC | CASSPPGLTYNEQFF | TRBJ2-1 | TRBV7-2 | few | TRBD2
TGTGCCAGCAGTTTTTACGGGATAGGAGGCCCAACTAATGAAAAACTGTTTTTT | CASSFYGIGGPTNEKLFF | TRBJ1-4 | TRBV28 | - | -
TGTGCCAGCAGTTTTTTGGCGGGACGGACCTACGAGCAGTACTTC | CASSFLAGRTYEQYF | TRBJ2-7 | TRBV28 | - | -
TGTGCCAGTAGTAGGGGGTGGCAGGAGGCCTCCTACGAGCAGTACTTC | CASSRGWQEASYEQYF | TRBJ2-7 | TRBV19 | few | -
TGCAGCGCGACAGTAGGGGCCTACGAGCAGTACTTC | CSATVGAYEQYF | TRBJ2-7 | TRBV29-1 | many | -
TGCGCCAGCAGCCTTCTAGGACTAGCGGGAGTCGGAGTGTTCGACAATGAGCAGTTCTTC | CASSLLGLAGVGVFDNEQFF | TRBJ2-1 | TRBV4-1 | few | TRBD2
TGTGCCAGCAGTTCTAGCGGGAGAGGAACACGGACGGATACGCAGTATTTT | CASSSSGRGTRTDTQYF | TRBJ2-3 | TRBV12-3/TRBV12-4 | many | TRBD2
TGTGCCAGCAGTCAACCCACAGGGAATGAGCAGTTCTTC | CASSQPTGNEQFF | TRBJ2-1 | TRBV2 | few | -
TGTGCCAGCAGCCCCTCTCCGGGGACTCAGTTCTTC | CASSPSPGTQFF | TRBJ2-1 | TRBV7-9 | - | -
TGTGCCAGCAGTAACACCGGACTTAGCGACATTCAGTACTTC | CASSNTGLSDIQYF | TRBJ2-4 | TRBV6-2/TRBV6-3 | - | -
TGTGCCAGCAGCTCGGAGGCGGGGGATGAAAAACTGTTTTTT | CASSSEAGDEKLFF | TRBJ1-4 | TRBV7-6 | - | -
TGTGCCAGTCATACCGGGACAGTGAACACCGGGGAGCTGTTTTTT | CASHTGTVNTGELFF | TRBJ2-2 | TRBV19 | - | TRBD1
TGTGCCAGCAGTAGACAGATTAACACAGATACGCAGTATTTT | CASSRQINTDTQYF | TRBJ2-3 | TRBV6-1 | many | -
TGTGCCAGCAGCCGTCCCGGACAGGGGAGTGAAGCTTTCTTT | CASSRPGQGSEAFF | TRBJ1-1 | TRBV28 | - | TRBD1
TGTGCCAGCAGCTTAGCGTACAGCTCCTACGAGCAGTACTTC | CASSLAYSSYEQYF | TRBJ2-7 | TRBV11-2 | few | -
TGTGCCAGCAGTTTTGGTGTTGGGGGGGGTCGGGCTGAAGCTTTCTTT | CASSFGVGGGRAEAFF | TRBJ1-1 | TRBV12-3/TRBV12-4 | many | -
TGTGCCAGCAGGGTACTTGCAGGGGATACTGAAGCTTTCTTT | CASRVLAGDTEAFF | TRBJ1-1 | TRBV27 | many | -
TGTGCCAGCAGCTTAGTGTCCTCCTCCTACGAGCAGTACTTC | CASSLVSSSYEQYF | TRBJ2-7 | TRBV7-2 | many | -
TGCAGCGTTGGGGACACTCACAATGAGCAGTTCTTC | CSVGDTHNEQFF | TRBJ2-1 | TRBV29-1 | few | -
TGTGCCAGCAGCGCGGGACATGCGGGGAACACTGAAGCTTTCTTT | CASSAGHAGNTEAFF | TRBJ1-1 | TRBV9 | - | -
TGTGCCAGCAGCTTAGGGGGAGGGACTAGCGGGAAGGACGGGGAGCTGTTTTTT | CASSLGGGTSGKDGELFF | TRBJ2-2 | TRBV11-2 | few | TRBD2
TGTGCCAGCAGTCAGACCCTCGTTGAAGCTTTCTTT | CASSQTLVEAFF | TRBJ1-1 | TRBV12-3/TRBV12-4 | - | -
TGTGCCAGTAGTGCACACAGGGGGCAAGGGGCTAATGAAAAACTGTTTTTT | CASSAHRGQGANEKLFF | TRBJ1-4 | TRBV19 | - | TRBD1
TGCAGTGCTAGAGATTTCGCTAGCGGGAGGGAGCAGTACTTC | CSARDFASGREQYF | TRBJ2-7 | TRBV20-1 | few | TRBD2
TGCGCCAGCAGCCCACCGATCCAGGGTTCAGATACGCAGTATTTT | CASSPPIQGSDTQYF | TRBJ2-3 | TRBV5-1 | few | -
TGTGCCAGCAGCTTAGTGGCGGGAGGCCCGGTGGGTGAGCAGTTCTTC | CASSLVAGGPVGEQFF | TRBJ2-1 | TRBV7-2 | - | TRBD2
TGTGCCAGTTCCGACCGGGAGGAGTCGTTCTTC | CASSDREESFF | TRBJ2-1 | TRBV27 | few | TRBD2
TGTGCCAGCAGTAAGCGGACCGGGACAGAGAACAATGAGCAGTTCTTC | CASSKRTGTENNEQFF | TRBJ2-1 | TRBV6-1 | - | TRBD1
TGCAGCGTTGCGGGCCAATCGGGATCACCCCTCCACTTT | CSVAGQSGSPLHF | TRBJ1-6 | TRBV29-1 | - | -
TGTGCCAGCAGTTACCTGGCGGCCTACAATGAGCAGTTCTTC | CASSYLAAYNEQFF | TRBJ2-1 | TRBV6-5 | few | -
TGTGCCAGCAGCCACGTCTCATGGAACACCGGGGAGCTGTTTTTT | CASSHVSWNTGELFF | TRBJ2-2 | TRBV7-2 | - | -
TGTGCCAGCAGCCAAGATCCCCACTACGAGCAGTACTTC | CASSQDPHYEQYF | TRBJ2-7 | TRBV14 | - | -
TGTGCCAGCACGTTCGGAGGCTCCTACAATGAGCAGTTCTTC | CASTFGGSYNEQFF | TRBJ2-1 | TRBV7-9 | once | -